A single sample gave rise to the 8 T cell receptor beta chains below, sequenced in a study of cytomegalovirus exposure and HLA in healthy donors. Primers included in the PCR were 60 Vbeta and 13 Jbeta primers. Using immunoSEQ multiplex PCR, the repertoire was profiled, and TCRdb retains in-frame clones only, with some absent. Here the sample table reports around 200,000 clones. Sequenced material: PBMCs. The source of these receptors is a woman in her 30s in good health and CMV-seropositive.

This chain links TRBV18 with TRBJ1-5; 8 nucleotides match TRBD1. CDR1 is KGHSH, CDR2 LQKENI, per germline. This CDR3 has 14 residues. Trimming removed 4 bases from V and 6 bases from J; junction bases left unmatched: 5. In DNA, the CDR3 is TGTGCCAGCTCACTCGACAGGGGAGGTCAGCCCCAGCATTTT. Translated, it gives CASSLDRGGQPQHF. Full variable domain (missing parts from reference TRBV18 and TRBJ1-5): NAGVMQNPRHLVRRRGQEARLRCSPMKGHSHVYWYRQLPEEGLKFMVYLQKENIIDESGMPKERFSAEFPKEGPSILRIQQVVRGDSAAYFCASSLDRGGQPQHFGDGTRLSIL.

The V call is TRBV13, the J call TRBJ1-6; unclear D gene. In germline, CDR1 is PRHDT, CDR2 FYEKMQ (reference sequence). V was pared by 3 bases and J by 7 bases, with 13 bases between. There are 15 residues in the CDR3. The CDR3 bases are TGTGCCAGCAGCTTCCGGGATTTATTGAATTCACCCCTCCACTTT. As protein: CASSFRDLLNSPLHF.

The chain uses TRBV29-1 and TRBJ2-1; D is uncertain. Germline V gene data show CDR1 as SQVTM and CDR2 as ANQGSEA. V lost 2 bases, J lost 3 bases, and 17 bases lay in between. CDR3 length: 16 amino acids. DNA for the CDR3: TGCAGCGTTGAAAGGCCAGACTCCCAACACTACAATGAGCAGTTCTTC. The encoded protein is CSVERPDSQHYNEQFF.

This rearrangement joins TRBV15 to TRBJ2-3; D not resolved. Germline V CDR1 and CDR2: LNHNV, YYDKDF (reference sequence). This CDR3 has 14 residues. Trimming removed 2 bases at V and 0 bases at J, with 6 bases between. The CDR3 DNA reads TGTGCCACCAGCAGACCTAGAAGCACAGATACGCAGTATTTT. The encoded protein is CATSRPRSTDTQYF.

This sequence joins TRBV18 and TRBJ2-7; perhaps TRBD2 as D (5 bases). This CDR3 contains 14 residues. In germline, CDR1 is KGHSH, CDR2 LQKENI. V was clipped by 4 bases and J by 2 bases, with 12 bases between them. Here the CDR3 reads CASSLEGGPYEQYF. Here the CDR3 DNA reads TGTGCCAGCTCACTGGAAGGAGGACCCTACGAGCAGTACTTC.

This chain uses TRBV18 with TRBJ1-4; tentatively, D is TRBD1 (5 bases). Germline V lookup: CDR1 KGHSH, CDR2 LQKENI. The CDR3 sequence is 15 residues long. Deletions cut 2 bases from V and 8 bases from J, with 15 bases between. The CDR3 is CASSPFEGAGEKLFF. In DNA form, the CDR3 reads TGTGCCAGCTCACCATTCGAAGGGGCGGGAGAAAAACTGTTTTTT.

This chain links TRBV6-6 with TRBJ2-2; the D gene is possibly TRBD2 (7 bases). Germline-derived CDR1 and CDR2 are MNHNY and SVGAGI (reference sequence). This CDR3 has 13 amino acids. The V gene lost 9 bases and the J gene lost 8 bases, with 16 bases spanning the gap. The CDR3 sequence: CASTRGGAGELFF. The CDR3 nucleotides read TGTGCCAGTACTAGGGGGGGTGCGGGGGAGCTGTTTTTT.

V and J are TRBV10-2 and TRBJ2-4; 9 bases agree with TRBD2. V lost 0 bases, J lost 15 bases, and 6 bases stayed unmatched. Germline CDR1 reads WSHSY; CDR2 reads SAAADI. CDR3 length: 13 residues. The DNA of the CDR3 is TGCGCCAGCAGTGAGTCGGGGACTAGCACCTCGTACTTC. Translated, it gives CASSESGTSTSYF.